The 30 T cell receptor beta chains reported below all come from one sample, sequenced in a study of spatial heterogeneity in lung cancer. In TCRdb, the 5' RACE reads were re-called with MiXCR into one record per CDR3 protein. This table has 40,000 to 45,000 distinct CDR3 sequences, approximately 7% appearing once. The time point here: sample taken at primary tumor resection. Sequencing covered unsorted whole RNA taken from tumor, nontumor lung or frozen PBMC. The sequenced sample was PBMCs, obtained at surgery. These receptors all come from a female donor with early-stage non-small cell lung cancer.

This clonotype came up a few times. This rearrangement joins TRBV12-3 or TRBV12-4 to TRBJ1-3, with a tentative D call TRBD1 (5 bases). The germline V and J ends were trimmed by 5 bases and 2 bases, with 7 bases remaining between them. The CDR3 consists of 13 residues. The CDR3: CASSPTAGNTIYF. The CDR3 DNA reads as TGTGCCAGCAGTCCGACAGCTGGAAACACCATATATTTT.

This clonotype was seen many times. The gene calls are TRBV28 and TRBJ2-7; D is possibly TRBD2 (6 bases). This CDR3 region has 15 residues. CDR1 and CDR2 (germline): MDHEN, SYDVKM. Between the trimmed V and J ends, which lost 2 bases and 1 base, there was a span of 12 bases. CDR3 protein: CASSLMGLVSYEQYF. CDR3 in DNA: TGTGCCAGCAGTTTAATGGGACTTGTTTCCTACGAGCAGTACTTC.

This clonotype was counted ten times or more. The chain carries TRBV7-3 and TRBJ1-1; the match to TRBD1 covers 7 bases. The CDR3 totals 12 residues. With V trimmed by 5 bases and J by 10 bases, 7 bases remained unmatched. CDR1 and CDR2 (germline): SGHTA, FQGTGA. The CDR3 region has the DNA TGTGCCAGCAGCCCCCCAGGGGGGCCAGCTTTCTTT. Translating it yields CASSPPGGPAFF.

This clonotype was recorded many times. This chain joins TRBV18 and TRBJ1-1, with 8 bases lining up with TRBD1. CDR1 and CDR2 (germline): KGHSH, LQKENI. The CDR3 sequence is 14 residues long. The junction had 4 bases not matched to a gene; V was cut back by 5 bases and J by 2 bases. CDR3 DNA sequence: TGTGCCAGCTCAGGCCAGGGGGCTAACACTGAAGCTTTCTTT. Amino acids: CASSGQGANTEAFF. Full variable domain (remainder filled in from reference TRBV18 and TRBJ1-1): NAGVMQNPRHLVRRRGQEARLRCSPMKGHSHVYWYRQLPEEGLKFMVYLQKENIIDESGMPKERFSAEFPKEGPSILRIQQVVRGDSAAYFCASSGQGANTEAFFGQGTRLTVV.

The V and J genes are TRBV5-4 and TRBJ1-1, with D hard to call. The CDR3 spans 13 residues. Germline lookup yields CDR1 SGHNT and CDR2 YYREEE (reference sequence). V lost 4 bases to trimming and J lost 6 bases, with 13 bases between them. The DNA of the CDR3 is TGTGCCAGCAGCCAGCAGTGGGCAGCTGAAGCTTTCTTT. Translated: CASSQQWAAEAFF.

Many counts were recorded for this clonotype. The V call is TRBV12-3 or TRBV12-4, the J call TRBJ1-2, with TRBD1 identical over 7 bases. The CDR3 is 13 amino acids. V shed 1 base, J shed 5 bases, and the junction held 1 base outside the gene matches. The CDR3 DNA reads as TGTGCCAGCAGTTTAGGACAGGGATATGGCTACACCTTC. Its protein is CASSLGQGYGYTF.

This clonotype was seen repeatedly, ten times or more. The chain has TRBV5-6 and TRBJ1-2; D possibly corresponds to TRBD1 (6 bases). This CDR3 comprises 16 residues. Germline-derived CDR1 and CDR2 are SGHDT and YYEEEE. Deletions cut 0 bases from V and 4 bases from J, with 16 bases between. CDR3 nucleotide sequence: TGTGCCAGCAGCTTGGCCCAAATGGACAGTTTCTATGGCTACACCTTC. The encoded protein is CASSLAQMDSFYGYTF.

This clonotype was picked up many times. V is TRBV9 and J is TRBJ1-3; possibly TRBD1 for D (6 bases). The V and J ends lost 0 bases and 12 bases respectively, with 13 bases between them. The V gene's germline CDR1 is SGDLS and CDR2 YYNGEE. CDR3 length: 13 residues. This CDR3 reads CASSVGTGDNIYF. As DNA, the CDR3 is TGTGCCAGCAGCGTAGGAACGGGGGACAACATATATTTT.

The chain carries TRBV20-1 and TRBJ1-5; TRBD1 might be the D (5 bases). V was trimmed by 5 bases and J by 7 bases, leaving 18 bases between them. Germline values: CDR1 DFQATT, CDR2 SNEGSKA (reference sequence). CDR3 length equals 14 residues. CDR3 DNA sequence: TGCAGTGCTTCCTCCGGGACCCCGGGCCAGCCCCAGCATTTT. Its protein product is CSASSGTPGQPQHF.

The chain uses TRBV28 and TRBJ2-7; unclear D gene. This CDR3 has 13 amino acids. The germline CDR1 and CDR2 sequences are MDHEN and SYDVKM. The V end lost 6 bases, the J end lost 2 bases, and 11 bases lay between the germline ends. The CDR3 loop reads CASSRPVTYEQYF. CDR3 DNA sequence: TGTGCCAGCAGCCGCCCCGTTACCTACGAGCAGTACTTC.

This clonotype has a handful of counts. This chain uses TRBV5-1 with TRBJ2-1; TRBD1 might be the D (6 bases). This CDR3 contains 15 residues. The V end lost 2 bases, the J end lost 2 bases, and 11 bases lay between the germline ends. The germline gives CDR1 SGHRS, CDR2 YFSETQ. CDR3 coding DNA: TGCGCCAGCAGCTTATTAGGGGGAGCCTACAATGAGCAGTTCTTC. Protein sequence: CASSLLGGAYNEQFF.

This clonotype was detected many times. The chain uses TRBV9 and TRBJ2-1; 10 bases align to TRBD2. The trim removed 1 base at V and 3 bases at J, leaving 1 base unmatched. Germline V CDR1 and CDR2: SGDLS, YYNGEE. There are 15 residues in the CDR3. Written as DNA, the CDR3 is TGTGCCAGCAGCGTAAGCGGGGGGGACTACAATGAGCAGTTCTTC. Protein: CASSVSGGDYNEQFF.

This chain uses TRBV5-1 with TRBJ1-5, with D possibly matching TRBD1 (5 bases). Per the germline V gene, CDR1 is SGHRS and CDR2 is YFSETQ. Trimming took off 0 bases at V and 5 bases at J, with 12 bases between the two ends. The CDR3 is 15 amino acids. The CDR3 DNA reads as TGCGCCAGCAGCTTGGGGGACCTACCCGATCAGCCCCAGCATTTT. Translation gives CASSLGDLPDQPQHF.

This clonotype was seen a few times. The chain combines TRBV4-1 with TRBJ2-5; D is unresolved. Per germline, CDR1 MGHRA and CDR2 YSYEKL. This CDR3 contains 13 residues. Trimming shortened V by 0 bases and J by 7 bases, and 9 bases separated the two germline ends. This chain's CDR3 is CASSQDLDGTQYF. The CDR3 DNA follows: TGCGCCAGCAGCCAAGATTTAGATGGGACCCAGTACTTC.

This clonotype was detected many times. V gene TRBV3-1 combines with J gene TRBJ2-3; 8 bases fit TRBD2. V was pared by 0 bases and J by 2 bases, with 4 bases of the junction left unmatched. The CDR3 is made up of 16 amino acids. Germline values: CDR1 LGHDT, CDR2 YNNKEL (reference sequence). CDR3 sequence reads: CASSQEFSGATDTQYF. The CDR3 DNA is TGTGCCAGCAGCCAAGAGTTTAGCGGGGCCACAGATACGCAGTATTTT.

This clonotype was seen at least ten times. This chain uses TRBV30 with TRBJ2-3; 8 positions agree with TRBD2. The CDR3 has 14 residues. CDR1 is GTSNPN and CDR2 is SVGIG in the germline V gene (reference sequence). The J segment lost 4 bases and the V segment lost 6 bases, leaving 9 bases of the junction unmatched. The CDR3 spells CACLLSGASDTQYF. The CDR3 nucleotides read TGTGCCTGCCTTCTTAGCGGGGCCTCAGATACGCAGTATTTT. The entire variable domain, with the rest obtained from reference TRBV30 and TRBJ2-3, is as follows: SQTIHQWPATLVQPVGSPLSLECTVEGTSNPNLYWYRQAAGRGLQLLFYSVGIGQISSEVPQNLSASRPQDRQFILSSKKLLLSDSGFYLCACLLSGASDTQYFGPGTRLTVL.

This clonotype has a handful of counts. The chain uses TRBV5-1 and TRBJ2-3, with TRBD2 identical over 13 bases. With V trimmed by 1 base and J by 0 bases, 2 bases remained unmatched. The CDR3 is made up of 17 amino acids. Per the germline V gene, CDR1 is SGHRS and CDR2 is YFSETQ. CDR3 in DNA: TGCGCCAGCAGCTTGACTAGCGGGGGGGTTAGCACAGATACGCAGTATTTT. As protein: CASSLTSGGVSTDTQYF.

This chain uses TRBV5-1 with TRBJ2-3; D perhaps matches TRBD1 (6 bases). V lost 1 base to trimming and J lost 8 bases, with 11 bases between them. Germline assignment: CDR1 SGHRS and CDR2 YFSETQ. CDR3 length equals 13 residues. CDR3 bases: TGCGCCAGCAGCTTGAATTCAGGGGCTACGCAGTATTTT. Its translation is CASSLNSGATQYF.

This clonotype was recorded at least ten times. This chain links TRBV5-1 with TRBJ2-3; D perhaps matches TRBD2 (5 bases). The V end lost 5 bases, the J end lost 2 bases, and 15 bases lay between the germline ends. Germline loops: CDR1 SGHRS, CDR2 YFSETQ. The CDR3 runs 15 residues. In DNA form, the CDR3 reads TGCGCCAGCAGTTCTGGACTGGATTTCACAGATACGCAGTATTTT. This sequence encodes CASSSGLDFTDTQYF.

This clonotype was detected ten times or more. This chain joins TRBV7-2 and TRBJ2-1; no firm D call. The CDR3 covers 16 residues. From germline, CDR1 is SGHTA and CDR2 FQGNSA. V was clipped by 1 base and J by 0 bases, with 10 bases between them. CDR3 sequence reads: CASSLGVPSSYNEQFF. The DNA of the CDR3 is TGTGCCAGCAGCTTAGGGGTGCCCAGCTCCTACAATGAGCAGTTCTTC.

This sequence joins TRBV7-2 and TRBJ1-2; TRBD1 agrees at 7 bases. Germline CDR1 is SGHTA and CDR2 is FQGNSA. Unmatched junction bases numbered 16, after V lost 5 bases and J lost 13 bases. There are 14 residues in the CDR3. CDR3 in DNA: TGTGCCAGCAGCATTCGGACCGGGACAGAGGATGCCACCTTC. The encoded protein is CASSIRTGTEDATF.

This clonotype showed up just a few times. The gene calls are TRBV7-9 and TRBJ2-1; tentative D call: TRBD1 (5 bases). Germline CDR1 reads SEHNR; CDR2 reads FQNEAQ (reference sequence). Trimming removed 5 bases from V and 8 bases from J, with 13 bases in between. The CDR3 is 13 residues long. The CDR3 nucleotides read TGTGCCAGCAGCCGTGACAGAGGACATGAGCAGTTCTTC. Amino acids: CASSRDRGHEQFF.

V gene TRBV2 combines with J gene TRBJ2-3, with D possibly matching TRBD2 (6 bases). V was cut by 6 bases and J by 4 bases, with 20 bases left in between. Germline V lookup: CDR1 SNHLY, CDR2 FYNNEI. There are 16 residues in the CDR3. CDR3 DNA sequence: TGTGCCAGCAGGACCACGAAGCGGGTGGGTCCAGATACGCAGTATTTT. This sequence encodes CASRTTKRVGPDTQYF.

This clonotype was counted many times. The genes are TRBV21-1 and TRBJ2-3; the table's D call TRBD1 went unverified against the DNA. TRBV21-1 is a documented pseudogene. The CDR3 totals 16 residues. CDR3 loop: CASSSPDICSTDTQYF. In nucleotides, the CDR3 is TGTGCCAGCAGCAGCCCTGACATTTGTTCCACAGATACGCAGTATTTT.

This clonotype was seen at least ten times. The chain employs TRBV29-1 and TRBJ1-5, with D hard to call. CDR3 size: 12 residues. V was shortened by 4 bases and J by 2 bases, with 6 bases between the two germline ends. Germline V gene data show CDR1 as SQVTM and CDR2 as ANQGSEA. DNA of the CDR3: TGCAGCGTTGGTGGGGGCAATCAGCCCCAGCATTTT. Translation gives CSVGGGNQPQHF.

This clonotype has a handful of counts. V usage is TRBV4-1 and J usage is TRBJ2-1; perhaps TRBD2 as D (5 bases). The CDR3 has 17 amino acids. In germline, CDR1 is MGHRA, CDR2 YSYEKL. The ends were cut back, 0 bases at V and 0 bases at J, with 12 bases in the middle. As DNA, the CDR3 is TGCGCCAGCAGCCAAGAAGGACTGGGGTACTCCTACAATGAGCAGTTCTTC. Amino acid sequence: CASSQEGLGYSYNEQFF.

This clonotype was counted at least ten times. One junction end does not reproduce the germline sequence, and a read error may be involved. The chain links TRBV20-1 to TRBJ1-2; the match to TRBD1 covers 8 bases. The CDR3 covers 13 residues. Germline V gene sequence: CDR1 DFQATT, CDR2 SNEGSKA (reference sequence). For the CDR3, the DNA is TGCAGTGCGCCTCCCGGGACAGGAGGGATTGAGTACTTC. Its translation: CSAPPGTGGIEYF.

This clonotype was counted at least ten times. The chain has TRBV24-1 and TRBJ2-2; no definite D call. Germline V gives CDR1 KGHDR, CDR2 SFDVKD. The CDR3 is made up of 13 amino acids. Trimming removed 9 bases at V and 2 bases at J, with 9 bases between. The CDR3 DNA is TGTGCCACCGAAGACGGAAACACCGGGGAGCTGTTTTTT. Protein product: CATEDGNTGELFF.

This clonotype was observed at least ten times. This chain joins TRBV10-3 and TRBJ1-1, with TRBD1 as a possible D gene (5 bases). This CDR3 is 13 amino acids long. The germline V gene encodes CDR1 ENHRY and CDR2 SYGVKD. Trimming cost V 4 bases and J 4 bases, with 10 bases left between them. The CDR3 DNA follows: TGTGCCATCAGTGGGGTCGGGGGCACTGAAGCTTTCTTT. Translating gives CAISGVGGTEAFF.

This clonotype was detected many times. The V call is TRBV4-1, the J call TRBJ2-5; a possible D gene is TRBD2 (5 bases). This CDR3 comprises 13 residues. V was cut by 3 bases and J by 5 bases, with 10 bases left in between. The germline CDR1 and CDR2 sequences are MGHRA and YSYEKL. The CDR3 region has the DNA TGCGCCAGCAGCCAGCCTGAGGGCGAGACCCAGTACTTC. It yields the protein CASSQPEGETQYF.